These 22 T cell receptor beta chains originate from one sample sequenced in a study of cytomegalovirus exposure and HLA in healthy donors (dated by TCRdb to the late 2010s). Library method: the immunoSEQ multiplex PCR assay. For the multiplex PCR, a mixture combining 60 forward primers for TCR Vbeta segments and 13 reverse primers for TCR Jbeta segments was used. TCRdb stores this immuneACCESS table with in-frame sequences only. Part of the clones is absent; in the studies checked, under half of the shortfall reflects unresolved V genes, and no reason is known for the rest. The sample profile shows about 140,000 clones; 75% to 90% of them were found once. The ten largest make up less than 1.5% of the sample. Input material: PBMCs. The receptors derive from a female donor in good health and CMV-seronegative.

V and J are TRBV30 and TRBJ1-4; 7 nucleotides align to TRBD1. The CDR3 runs to 13 residues. The V segment lost 2 bases and the J segment 12 bases; nucleotides outside the gene matches: 9. The germline gives CDR1 GTSNPN, CDR2 SVGIG (reference sequence). The CDR3 DNA reads as TGTGCCTGGAGTTCTAATACAGGGGAGGAACTGTTTTTT. Translated: CAWSSNTGEELFF. The complete variable domain, with remaining parts taken from reference TRBV30 and TRBJ1-4, reads SQTIHQWPATLVQPVGSPLSLECTVEGTSNPNLYWYRQAAGRGLQLLFYSVGIGQISSEVPQNLSASRPQDRQFILSSKKLLLSDSGFYLCAWSSNTGEELFFGSGTQLSVL.

In this sample, this clone turned up a few times. The V call is TRBV6-4, the J call TRBJ2-3; 8 nucleotides line up with TRBD2. V shed 0 bases, J shed 1 base, and the junction held 6 bases outside the gene matches. This CDR3 is built from 17 residues. From germline, CDR1 is MRHNA and CDR2 SNTAGT. The CDR3 reads CASSDSASGSGTDTQYF. CDR3 nucleotide sequence: TGTGCCAGCAGTGACTCAGCCAGCGGGAGTGGCACAGATACGCAGTATTTT.

The chain has TRBV5-1 and TRBJ2-1; 8 nucleotides match TRBD1. The CDR3 loop spans 15 amino acids. V lost 1 base, J lost 3 bases, and 3 bases stayed unmatched. CDR1 is SGHRS, CDR2 YFSETQ, per germline. The CDR3 DNA is TGCGCCAGCAGCTTGTCCGGGACAGGCTACAATGAGCAGTTCTTC. Its translation is CASSLSGTGYNEQFF.

The table lists this clone with a count of one. The CDR3 region is CASSRTGTNGAFF. The CDR3 DNA is TGTGCCAGCAGCCGTACAGGGACAAACGGAGCTTTCTTT. This rearrangement joins TRBV5-8 to TRBJ1-1; weak D call: TRBD1 (6 bases). V was clipped by 4 bases and J by 10 bases, with 17 bases between them. The CDR3 totals 13 residues. Germline lookup yields CDR1 SGHTS and CDR2 YDEGEE.

CDR3 sequence reads: CASSLGTNSYNEQFF. The CDR3 DNA reads as TGCGCCAGCAGCTTAGGGACAAATTCCTACAATGAGCAGTTCTTC. The chain is built from TRBV5-1 and TRBJ2-1, with TRBD1 as a possible D gene (6 bases). Trimming left V 2 bases short and J 1 base short, with 10 bases between. The CDR3 is made up of 15 amino acids. Germline V CDR1 and CDR2: SGHRS, YFSETQ.

The CDR3 sequence: CASSLGTGSEKLFF. DNA for the CDR3: TGTGCCAGCAGCCTTGGGACAGGGTCTGAAAAACTGTTTTTT. This rearrangement joins TRBV5-6 to TRBJ1-4; the match to TRBD1 covers 9 bases. The germline gives CDR1 SGHDT, CDR2 YYEEEE. The CDR3 extends over 14 amino acids. V shed 4 bases, J shed 7 bases, and the junction held 5 bases outside the gene matches.

The chain carries TRBV5-1 and TRBJ1-2; 9 bases fit TRBD1. The CDR3 is made up of 14 amino acids. From germline, CDR1 is SGHRS and CDR2 YFSETQ. Trimming at V came to 0 bases and at J to 8 bases, leaving 5 bases not matched to a gene. The CDR3 sequence: CASSLGDRAGGYTF. CDR3 bases: TGCGCCAGCAGCTTGGGGGACAGGGCGGGAGGCTACACCTTC.

This chain links TRBV7-6 with TRBJ2-5, with 8 bases aligning to TRBD2. With the DNA end fitting TRBJ2-7 better, the J assignment may be wrong. The CDR3 contains 16 residues. Per germline, CDR1 SGHVS and CDR2 FNYEAQ. As DNA, the CDR3 is TGTGCCAGCAGCAGCACCACAGCGGGAGCCCCCTACGAGCAGTACTTC. Translating gives CASSSTTAGAPYEQYF.

The chain couples TRBV25-1 to TRBJ2-3; TRBD2 is a possible D gene (5 bases). Germline CDR1 is MGHDK and CDR2 is SYGVNS. The CDR3 length is 15 residues. Trimming pared 2 bases from V and 0 bases from J, leaving 9 bases between. CDR3 sequence reads: CASSEGSTSTDTQYF. The CDR3, as DNA: TGTGCCAGCAGTGAAGGGAGCACTAGCACAGATACGCAGTATTTT.

The rearrangement joins TRBV2 to TRBJ1-2; TRBD1 might be the D (5 bases). Per the germline V gene, CDR1 is SNHLY and CDR2 is FYNNEI. The CDR3 loop spans 13 amino acids. V lost 5 bases to trimming and J lost 2 bases, with 9 bases between them. This chain's CDR3 is CASSWTSNYGYTF. The CDR3 DNA sequence: TGTGCCAGCAGTTGGACATCCAACTATGGCTACACCTTC.

The chain links TRBV6-1 to TRBJ2-7, with D possibly being TRBD1 (5 bases). CDR1 is MNHNS, CDR2 SASEGT, per germline. The CDR3 has 12 amino acids. The ends were cut back, 7 bases at V and 3 bases at J, with 10 bases in the middle. CDR3 sequence (DNA): TGTGCCAGCACCTGGCAGGGCTACGAGCAGTACTTC. Protein: CASTWQGYEQYF.

The chain combines TRBV10-3 with TRBJ2-1; tentatively, D is TRBD2 (7 bases). Deletions cut 10 bases from V and 8 bases from J, with 24 bases between. Germline CDR1 and CDR2: ENHRY and SYGVKD. The CDR3 is 15 amino acids. The CDR3 region has the DNA TGTGCCACCCGAACCGGGACTATGGGGGCCCATGAGCAGTTCTTC. It codes for CATRTGTMGAHEQFF.

The rearrangement uses TRBV7-9 and TRBJ1-4, with TRBD1 identical over 7 bases. The ends lost 7 bases at V and 1 base at J; junction bases unmatched: 9. The CDR3 contains 16 residues. The germline gives CDR1 SEHNR, CDR2 FQNEAQ (reference sequence). DNA of the CDR3: TGTGCCAGCACCAAGACAGGGCTCGGAACTAATGAAAAACTGTTTTTT. It codes for CASTKTGLGTNEKLFF.

Only a few counts were recorded for this clone. The gene calls are TRBV4-2 and TRBJ2-1, with 7 bases fitting TRBD2. Trimming removed 2 bases from V and 1 base from J; junction bases left unmatched: 5. Germline V lookup: CDR1 LGHNA, CDR2 YNFKEQ. This CDR3 comprises 16 residues. The CDR3 loop reads CASSQTLAVSYNEQFF. The CDR3 DNA reads as TGTGCCAGCAGCCAAACCCTAGCGGTATCCTACAATGAGCAGTTCTTC.

There are a few counts of this clone. The genes are TRBV6-1 and TRBJ2-7, with a weak D call TRBD1 (6 bases). The CDR3 sequence is 13 residues long. Germline V lookup: CDR1 MNHNS, CDR2 SASEGT. V lost 7 bases, J lost 3 bases, and 13 bases lay in between. CDR3 sequence reads: CASNSGAGYEQYF. The CDR3 coding sequence is TGTGCCAGCAATTCAGGGGCTGGCTACGAGCAGTACTTC.

V is TRBV25-1 and J is TRBJ2-7, with TRBD2 as a possible D gene (6 bases). CDR3 length: 15 residues. The germline V gene encodes CDR1 MGHDK and CDR2 SYGVNS. The V end was cut by 2 bases, the J end by 7 bases, with 18 bases between. CDR3 sequence: CASSELPEGGEEQYF. CDR3 DNA sequence: TGTGCCAGCAGTGAACTACCTGAGGGAGGTGAAGAGCAGTACTTC.

This clone was seen only a few times. The V gene is TRBV6-5, the J gene TRBJ1-5; 7 bases agree with TRBD1. The CDR3 sequence is 13 residues long. The ends lost 6 bases at V and 6 bases at J; junction bases unmatched: 5. Germline V gene data show CDR1 as MNHEY and CDR2 as SVGAGI. The CDR3 region has the DNA TGTGCCAGCAGCCCAGACAGGGCTCAGCCCCAGCATTTT. Its translation: CASSPDRAQPQHF.

The chain carries TRBV27 and TRBJ2-7; perhaps TRBD2 as D (6 bases). This CDR3 is built from 13 residues. V was shortened by 4 bases and J by 4 bases, with 11 bases between the two germline ends. Germline V lookup: CDR1 MNHEY, CDR2 SMNVEV (reference sequence). CDR3 amino acids: CASSWGRLYEQYF. The CDR3 DNA is TGTGCCAGCAGTTGGGGGAGGCTTTACGAGCAGTACTTC.

The J gene is TRBJ2-5, the V gene TRBV7-9; 8 bases line up with TRBD2. This CDR3 has 14 residues. V lost 5 bases, J lost 7 bases, and 9 bases stayed unmatched. Germline V gives CDR1 SEHNR, CDR2 FQNEAQ (reference sequence). Written as DNA, the CDR3 is TGTGCCAGCAGCCCGGGGGGGGCAGGAGGGACCCAGTACTTC. It translates to CASSPGGAGGTQYF.

The V gene is TRBV6-5, the J gene TRBJ1-5; D is unresolved. The CDR3 loop spans 15 amino acids. V dropped 6 bases and J dropped 4 bases, with 16 bases sitting between them. The germline V gene has CDR1 MNHEY and CDR2 SVGAGI. CDR3 sequence reads: CASRSVGAGNQPQHF. The CDR3 bases are TGTGCCAGCAGGTCCGTGGGCGCGGGGAATCAGCCCCAGCATTTT.

In this sample, this clone turned up a few times. V usage is TRBV27 and J usage is TRBJ1-1, with D possibly being TRBD1 (5 bases). The CDR3 runs 13 residues. The V end was cut by 6 bases, the J end by 1 base, with 9 bases between. The germline CDR1 and CDR2 sequences are MNHEY and SMNVEV (reference sequence). The chain's CDR3 is CASRGGANTEAFF. The CDR3 DNA reads TGTGCCAGCAGGGGAGGGGCGAACACTGAAGCTTTCTTT.

This clone was seen only once. The V and J genes are TRBV7-2 and TRBJ1-4; 8 nucleotides line up with TRBD1. Losses at the gene ends were 7 bases for V and 4 bases for J; bases not matched to a gene: 5. The CDR3 runs 14 residues. The germline CDR1 and CDR2 sequences are SGHTA and FQGNSA. CDR3 DNA sequence: TGTGCCAGCACCCGGACAGGGAGTAATGAAAAACTGTTTTTT. This sequence encodes CASTRTGSNEKLFF. Full variable domain (remainder filled in from reference TRBV7-2 and TRBJ1-4): GAGVSQSPSNKVTEKGKDVELRCDPISGHTALYWYRQSLGQGLEFLIYFQGNSAPDKSGLPSDRFSAERTGGSVSTLTIQRTQQEDSAVYLCASTRTGSNEKLFFGSGTQLSVL.